This T cell receptor beta chain stems from a study of neurological immune-mediated disorders. Time point given: longitudinal time-point 2. It was from 2 million PBMCs stored at -80 C that the unsorted libraries were obtained. This clonotype was counted ten times or more. The CDR3 covers 13 residues. V was cut by 0 bases and J by 5 bases, with 7 bases left in between. Germline CDR1 reads LGHDT; CDR2 reads YNNKEL (reference sequence). The cDNA was synthesized by means of template-switch 5'RACE, which was carried out with 10-nucleotide random UMIs. TCRdb used MiXCR to reprocess the 5' RACE reads, holding one entry per CDR3 protein. The repertoire consists of approximately 85,000 distinct CDR3 sequences, with less than 15% occurring once and the leading ten covering 5%.

The J gene is TRBJ1-1, the V gene TRBV3-1, with unresolved D. The material sequenced was PBMCs. This sequence originates from a female donor with HTLV-1-associated myelopathy (HAM/TSP). In DNA, the CDR3 is TGTGCCAGCAGCCAAGAGGATTGGACTGAAGCTTTCTTT. Protein: CASSQEDWTEAFF.